Shown below are 25 T cell receptor beta chains from a single sample sequenced in a study of Graves' ophthalmopathy and Graves' hyperthyroidism. Scientists amplified the TCR beta CDR3 regions from RNA transcripts. HTBI-primed first-round RT-PCR preceded second-round multiplex PCR. One entry per CDR3 protein, called by TCRdb with MiXCR from the multiplex PCR reads. The sample has around 1.1 million distinct CDR3 sequences; approximately 35% are singletons. The sequenced sample consisted of peripheral blood or thyroid tissue (not recorded which). The receptors originated from an adult man with Graves' hyperthyroidism.

In this sample, this clonotype turned up a few times. V gene TRBV2 combines with J gene TRBJ2-7, with 14 bases that match TRBD2. The CDR3 length is 14 residues. Trimming removed 5 bases from V and 4 bases from J; junction bases left unmatched: 1. The germline gives CDR1 SNHLY, CDR2 FYNNEI. The CDR3 region is CASSRTSGRYEQYF. The CDR3 DNA reads as TGTGCCAGCAGTCGGACTAGCGGGAGGTACGAGCAGTACTTC.

This clonotype was observed at least ten times. The genes are TRBV10-3 and TRBJ1-5; D gene uncertain. The CDR3 has 13 amino acids. With 8 bases removed from V and 4 bases from J, the gap between germline ends came to 12 bases. CDR1 ENHRY and CDR2 SYGVKD come from the germline V gene. The CDR3 region has the DNA TGTGCCATCTGGCAAGGAGGGAATCAGCCCCAGCATTTT. Encoded protein: CAIWQGGNQPQHF.

The chain joins TRBV7-9 to TRBJ2-7; D might be TRBD1 or TRBD2, each matching 5 bases. V lost 3 bases and J 7 bases, leaving 16 bases between the germline ends. The CDR3 is 14 residues long. CDR1 SEHNR and CDR2 FQNEAQ come from the germline V gene (reference sequence). The CDR3, as DNA: TGTGCCAGCAGCTTGGGGACGGGGAGAGATGAGCAGTACTTC. Its translation is CASSLGTGRDEQYF.

At least ten counts were recorded for this clonotype. The V call is TRBV24-1, the J call TRBJ1-5; D uncertain. CDR1 and CDR2 (germline): KGHDR, SFDVKD. V lost 3 bases to trimming and J lost 3 bases, with 2 bases between them. This CDR3 is built from 12 residues. CDR3 region: CATSDLNQPQHF. The CDR3 DNA is TGTGCCACCAGTGATCTCAATCAGCCCCAGCATTTT.

The chain's CDR3 is CASSESGWSSYNEQFF. The DNA of the CDR3 is TGTGCCAGCAGTGAATCGGGATGGAGCTCCTACAATGAGCAGTTCTTC. The chain carries TRBV25-1 and TRBJ2-1; weak D call: TRBD2 (5 bases). The CDR3 contains 16 residues. Between the trimmed V and J ends, which lost 1 base and 0 bases, there was a span of 10 bases. Germline CDR1 and CDR2: MGHDK and SYGVNS. The full variable domain, with the rest looked up from reference TRBV25-1 and TRBJ2-1, is EADIYQTPRYLVIGTGKKITLECSQTMGHDKMYWYQQDPGMELHLIHYSYGVNSTEKGDLSSESTVSRIRTEHFPLTLESARPSHTSQYLCASSESGWSSYNEQFFGPGTRLTVL.

The genes are TRBV19 and TRBJ1-5; D is unclear. The CDR3 is 14 amino acids. Trimming took off 3 bases at V and 9 bases at J, with 15 bases between the two ends. CDR1 and CDR2 (germline): LNHDA, SQIVND (reference sequence). The CDR3 nucleotides read TGTGCCAGTAGTATTAGGTCAGCCGGTTGGCCCCAGCATTTT. Its translation: CASSIRSAGWPQHF.

The CDR3 sequence: CASSLNWASQETQYF. In nucleotides, the CDR3 is TGTGCCAGCAGCCTAAACTGGGCCTCCCAAGAGACCCAGTACTTC. The rearrangement joins TRBV7-2 to TRBJ2-5; the D is unclear. This CDR3 region has 15 residues. CDR1 and CDR2 from the germline V gene are SGHTA and FQGNSA. V lost 5 bases and J 1 base, leaving 14 bases between the germline ends.

Comments on this clonotype: Just one base apart from a much larger clone, this may be a read error. This chain uses TRBV19 with TRBJ1-5; D is unclear. In germline, CDR1 is LNHDA, CDR2 SQIVND (reference sequence). There are 14 residues in the CDR3. This CDR3 is CASSMRESNQPRHF. Here the CDR3 DNA reads TGTGCCAGTAGTATGAGGGAGTCAAATCAGCCCCGGCATTTT. Complete variable domain (other parts from reference TRBV19 and TRBJ1-5): DGGITQSPKYLFRKEGQNVTLSCEQNLNHDAMYWYRQDPGQGLRLIYYSQIVNDFQKGDIAEGYSVSREKKESFPLTVTSAQKNPTAFYLCASSMRESNQPRHFGDGTRLSIL.

This sequence joins TRBV10-2 and TRBJ2-3; D gene uncertain. The CDR3 is 13 residues long. Germline-derived CDR1 and CDR2 are WSHSY and SAAADI. V dropped 10 bases and J dropped 0 bases, with 11 bases sitting between them. CDR3 loop: CATLLTSTDTQYF. Written as DNA, the CDR3 is TGCGCCACTCTCCTGACAAGCACAGATACGCAGTATTTT.

In this sample, this clonotype turned up many times. The rearrangement links TRBV11-2 to TRBJ2-7; D is perhaps TRBD2 (7 bases). This CDR3 contains 15 residues. The germline gives CDR1 SGHAT, CDR2 FQNNGV. Trimming pared 4 bases from V and 5 bases from J, leaving 18 bases between. CDR3 region: CASSYGAGAPDEQYF. CDR3 DNA: TGTGCCAGCAGCTACGGGGCGGGGGCCCCTGACGAGCAGTACTTC.

In this sample, this clonotype turned up a few times. The genes are TRBV5-1 and TRBJ2-2; 9 bases are shared with TRBD2. The V and J ends lost 4 bases and 4 bases, in that order; junction bases with no gene match: 5. The germline V gene has CDR1 SGHRS and CDR2 YFSETQ. The CDR3 is made up of 15 amino acids. CDR3 loop: CASSPAGGPTGELFF. DNA of the CDR3: TGCGCCAGCAGCCCGGCGGGAGGGCCCACCGGGGAGCTGTTTTTT.

This clonotype has at least ten counts. This chain links TRBV7-2 with TRBJ1-6, with a possible D match to TRBD1 (6 bases). V was cut by 4 bases and J by 4 bases, with 11 bases left in between. CDR1 is SGHTA and CDR2 is FQGNSA in the germline V gene. The CDR3 is 15 amino acids. The CDR3 DNA reads as TGTGCCAGCAGCTCGGGGGCAGCTTATAATTCACCCCTCCACTTT. Amino acids: CASSSGAAYNSPLHF.

This clonotype appeared a few times. This chain joins TRBV28 and TRBJ1-6; no clear D. The germline V gene has CDR1 MDHEN and CDR2 SYDVKM. V dropped 2 bases and J dropped 7 bases, with 12 bases sitting between them. This CDR3 region has 15 residues. CDR3 region: CASSLVQIGNSPLHF. The CDR3 DNA reads as TGTGCCAGCAGTTTAGTACAGATCGGGAATTCACCCCTCCACTTT.

Worth noting for this clonotype: An end of the junction does not agree with germline; a read error may underlie this. The V call is TRBV6-6, the J call TRBJ2-5; the D call may be TRBD1 or TRBD2 (5 bases each). CDR1 and CDR2 from the germline V gene are MNHNY and SVGAGI (reference sequence). This CDR3 comprises 14 residues. DNA for the CDR3: TGTGCCAGCATCCGGGGCCCAAACCAGGAGACCCAGTACTTC. Its protein product is CASIRGPNQETQYF.

The table lists this clonotype with a count of one. The V gene is TRBV5-6, the J gene TRBJ1-5; D ambiguous. This CDR3 comprises 15 residues. V lost 1 base and J lost 0, with 8 bases in between. Germline V CDR1 and CDR2: SGHDT, YYEEEE. This chain's CDR3 is CASSLIDGSNQPQHF. For the CDR3, the DNA is TGTGCCAGCAGCTTGATCGACGGTAGCAATCAGCCCCAGCATTTT.

In its sample, this clonotype was seen many times. The rearrangement uses TRBV29-1 and TRBJ2-7; 13 positions agree with TRBD2. Trimming at V came to 3 bases and at J to 2 bases, leaving 7 bases not matched to a gene. CDR3 length: 16 amino acids. CDR1 is SQVTM, CDR2 ANQGSEA, per germline. CDR3 amino acids: CSVDTSGRGPTYEQYF. The CDR3 nucleotides read TGCAGCGTTGATACTAGCGGGAGGGGCCCTACCTACGAGCAGTACTTC.

As regards this clonotype: This may arise from a read error, as a much more abundant clone is one base away. The CDR3 bases are TGCAGTGCTAAGGACAGCCTTAATCAGCCCCATCATTTT. Translation gives CSAKDSLNQPHHF. This rearrangement joins TRBV20-1 to TRBJ1-5; possible D gene TRBD1, 6 bases. Germline V CDR1 and CDR2: DFQATT, SNEGSKA (reference sequence). This CDR3 contains 13 residues.

The chain has TRBV6-5 and TRBJ1-1, with D maybe TRBD1 (6 bases). The germline CDR1 and CDR2 sequences are MNHEY and SVGAGI. The CDR3 has 15 residues. The CDR3 bases are TGTGCTACAAAGGCGAGGGACAACATGAACACTGAAGCTTTCTTT. Its translation: CATKARDNMNTEAFF.

The rearrangement links TRBV20-1 to TRBJ1-1; 9 nucleotides align to TRBD1. The ends lost 6 bases at V and 7 bases at J; junction bases unmatched: 6. This CDR3 comprises 12 residues. CDR1 and CDR2 (germline): DFQATT, SNEGSKA (reference sequence). This CDR3 reads CSAGTGRNEAFF. DNA of the CDR3: TGCAGTGCCGGGACAGGGAGAAATGAAGCTTTCTTT.

Note on this clonotype: A much larger clonotype is one base distant, so this may be a read error. This chain links TRBV19 with TRBJ2-2; no clear D gene. The CDR3 has 12 amino acids. CDR1 and CDR2 (germline): LNHDA, SQIVND (reference sequence). V was clipped by 8 bases and J by 4 bases, with 8 bases between them. CDR3 region: CASGPSTGELFF. As DNA, the CDR3 is TGTGCCAGTGGACCGAGCACCGGGGAGCTGTTTTTT. Complete variable domain (other parts from reference TRBV19 and TRBJ2-2): DGGITQSPKYLFRKEGQNVTLSCEQNLNHDAMYWYRQDPGQGLRLIYYSQIVNDFQKGDIAEGYSVSREKKESFPLTVTSAQKNPTAFYLCASGPSTGELFFGEGSRLTVL.

This clonotype appeared many times. This chain connects TRBV10-3 to TRBJ1-2; 8 bases map to TRBD1. Trimming cost V 3 bases and J 1 base; bases outside gene matches: 10. Germline V lookup: CDR1 ENHRY, CDR2 SYGVKD. The CDR3 spans 17 residues. The CDR3 bases are TGTGCCATCAGTGACTTGGACAGGGCTGACGTTAACTATGGCTACACCTTC. It encodes CAISDLDRADVNYGYTF.

This clonotype was counted many times. For the CDR3, the DNA is TGTGCCAGCAGCTACTCTCGACACTCCGAGACCCAGTACTTC. Its protein product is CASSYSRHSETQYF. The chain carries TRBV11-2 and TRBJ2-5; D unclear. Between the trimmed V and J ends, which lost 4 bases and 5 bases, there was a span of 14 bases. Germline V lookup: CDR1 SGHAT, CDR2 FQNNGV. This CDR3 has 14 amino acids. Supplemented by reference TRBV11-2 and TRBJ2-5, the full variable domain reads EAGVAQSPRYKIIEKRQSVAFWCNPISGHATLYWYQQILGQGPKLLIQFQNNGVVDDSQLPKDRFSAERLKGVDSTLKIQPAKLEDSAVYLCASSYSRHSETQYFGPGTRLLVL.

This clonotype was found many times. This chain links TRBV12-3 or TRBV12-4 with TRBJ1-4; 9 positions match TRBD1. V was clipped by 5 bases and J by 0 bases; unmatched bases: 7. The CDR3 is made up of 17 amino acids. The DNA of the CDR3 is TGTGCCAGCAGTCGAACAGGGGGCTGGGCAACTAATGAAAAACTGTTTTTT. Amino acids: CASSRTGGWATNEKLFF.

This clonotype turned up a few times. The chain couples TRBV10-2 to TRBJ1-3; no reliable D call. The CDR3 loop spans 14 amino acids. Between the trimmed V and J ends, which lost 4 bases and 4 bases, there was a span of 11 bases. Germline V gene data show CDR1 as WSHSY and CDR2 as SAAADI. The CDR3 DNA reads as TGCGCCAGCAGTGCCGGACTAGCGGGAAACACCATATATTTT. Translation gives CASSAGLAGNTIYF.

This sequence joins TRBV7-2 and TRBJ1-5, with D tentatively TRBD1 (6 bases). This CDR3 comprises 15 residues. Trimming left V 3 bases short and J 11 bases short, with 20 bases between. Per germline, CDR1 SGHTA and CDR2 FQGNSA. DNA of the CDR3: TGTGCCAGCAGCTTCGTCCGGGGGGGCCGTGAGACCCAGCATTTT. This translates into CASSFVRGGRETQHF.